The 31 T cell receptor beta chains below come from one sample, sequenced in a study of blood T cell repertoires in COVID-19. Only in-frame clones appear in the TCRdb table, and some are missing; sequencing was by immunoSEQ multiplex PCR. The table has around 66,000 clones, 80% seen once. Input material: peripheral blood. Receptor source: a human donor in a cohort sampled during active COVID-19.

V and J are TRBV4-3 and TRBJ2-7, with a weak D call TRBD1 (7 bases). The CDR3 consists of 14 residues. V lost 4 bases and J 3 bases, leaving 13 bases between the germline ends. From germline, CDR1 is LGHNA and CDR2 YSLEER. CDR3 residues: CASSRGAGGYEQYF. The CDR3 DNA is TGCGCCAGCAGCCGCGGGGCAGGGGGCTACGAGCAGTACTTC.

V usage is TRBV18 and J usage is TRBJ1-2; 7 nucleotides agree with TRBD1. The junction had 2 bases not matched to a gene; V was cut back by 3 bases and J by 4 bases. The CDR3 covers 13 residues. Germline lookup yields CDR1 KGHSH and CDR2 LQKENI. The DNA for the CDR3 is TGTGCCAGCTCACCGGGACAGATCTATGGCTACACCTTC. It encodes CASSPGQIYGYTF.

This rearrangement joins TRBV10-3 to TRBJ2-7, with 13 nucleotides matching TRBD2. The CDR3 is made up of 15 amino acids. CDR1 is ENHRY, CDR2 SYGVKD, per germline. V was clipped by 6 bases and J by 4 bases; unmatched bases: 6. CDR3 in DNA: TGTGCCATCAGAAACGGACTAGCGGGGGAATACGAGCAGTACTTC. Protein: CAIRNGLAGEYEQYF.

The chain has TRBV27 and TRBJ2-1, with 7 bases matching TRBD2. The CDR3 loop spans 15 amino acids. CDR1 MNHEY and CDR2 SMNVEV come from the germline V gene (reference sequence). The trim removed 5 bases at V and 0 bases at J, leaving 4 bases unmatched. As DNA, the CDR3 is TGTGCCAGCAGTAACGGCGGGAGCTCCTACAATGAGCAGTTCTTC. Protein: CASSNGGSSYNEQFF.

The CDR3 DNA reads as TGTGCCAGCAGCCTTAACCGGGGGACTAGCCGAGCCTACGAGCAGTACTTC. This translates into CASSLNRGTSRAYEQYF. V and J are TRBV27 and TRBJ2-7; 9 bases fit TRBD2. Germline trimming cut 6 bases from V and 2 bases from J; bases unmatched to any gene: 14. The CDR3 has 17 residues. Germline V gives CDR1 MNHEY, CDR2 SMNVEV (reference sequence).

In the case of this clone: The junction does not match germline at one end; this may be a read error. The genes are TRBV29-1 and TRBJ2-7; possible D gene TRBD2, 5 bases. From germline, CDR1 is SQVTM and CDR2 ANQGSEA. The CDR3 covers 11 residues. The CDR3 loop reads CSVADSDEQYF. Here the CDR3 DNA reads TGCAGCGTCGCGGACTCCGACGAGCAGTACTTC.

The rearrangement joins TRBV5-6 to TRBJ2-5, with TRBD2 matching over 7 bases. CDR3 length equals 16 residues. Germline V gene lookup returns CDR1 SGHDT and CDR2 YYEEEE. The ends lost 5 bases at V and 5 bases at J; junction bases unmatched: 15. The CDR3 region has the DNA TGTGCCAGCAGTTCGTTTAGGGTTACCGGGGGGGAGACCCAGTACTTC. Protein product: CASSSFRVTGGETQYF.

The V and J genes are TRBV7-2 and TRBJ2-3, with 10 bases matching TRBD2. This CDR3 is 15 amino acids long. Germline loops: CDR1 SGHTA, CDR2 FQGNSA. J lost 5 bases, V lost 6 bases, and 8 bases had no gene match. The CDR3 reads CASRSSGRNGDTQYF. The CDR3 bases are TGTGCCAGCAGGTCTAGCGGGAGAAATGGAGATACGCAGTATTTT.

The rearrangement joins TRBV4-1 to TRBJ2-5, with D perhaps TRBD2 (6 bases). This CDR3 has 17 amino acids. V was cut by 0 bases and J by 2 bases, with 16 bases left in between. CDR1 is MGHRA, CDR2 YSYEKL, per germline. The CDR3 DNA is TGCGCCAGCAGCCAAGACCCCGCGGGGCAGGGTCAAGAGACCCAGTACTTC. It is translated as CASSQDPAGQGQETQYF.

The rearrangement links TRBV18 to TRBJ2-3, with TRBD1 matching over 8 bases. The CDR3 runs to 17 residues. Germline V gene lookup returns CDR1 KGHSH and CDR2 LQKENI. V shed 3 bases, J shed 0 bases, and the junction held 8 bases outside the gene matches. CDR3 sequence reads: CASSPRVTGASTDTQYF. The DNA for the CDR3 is TGTGCCAGCTCACCCAGGGTGACAGGGGCTAGCACAGATACGCAGTATTTT.

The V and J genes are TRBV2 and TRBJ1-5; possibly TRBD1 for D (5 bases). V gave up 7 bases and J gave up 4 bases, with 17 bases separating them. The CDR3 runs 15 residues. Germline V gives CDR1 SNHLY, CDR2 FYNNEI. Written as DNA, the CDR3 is TGTGCCAGCACCAGGCGGGGGATTGGGAATCAGCCCCAGCATTTT. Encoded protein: CASTRRGIGNQPQHF.

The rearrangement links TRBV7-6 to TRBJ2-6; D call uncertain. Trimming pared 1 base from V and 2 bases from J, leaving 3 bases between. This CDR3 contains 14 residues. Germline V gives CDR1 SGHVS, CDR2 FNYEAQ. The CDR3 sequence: CASSLGPGANVLTF. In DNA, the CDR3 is TGTGCCAGCAGCTTAGGGCCTGGGGCCAACGTCCTGACTTTC.

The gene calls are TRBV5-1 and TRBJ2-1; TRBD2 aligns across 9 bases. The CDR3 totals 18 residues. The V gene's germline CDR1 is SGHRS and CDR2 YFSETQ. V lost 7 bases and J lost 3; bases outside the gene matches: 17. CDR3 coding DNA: TGCGCCAGCGCAAAAGGGGATAGCGGGGGTACTAGCTACAATGAGCAGTTCTTC. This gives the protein CASAKGDSGGTSYNEQFF.

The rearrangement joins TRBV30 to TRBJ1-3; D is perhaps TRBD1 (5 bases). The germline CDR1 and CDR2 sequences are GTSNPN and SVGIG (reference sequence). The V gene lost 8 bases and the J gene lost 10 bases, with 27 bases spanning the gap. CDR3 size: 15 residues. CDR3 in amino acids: CATGTTQRRVSTIYF. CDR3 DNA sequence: TGTGCCACTGGGACTACACAGCGGCGGGTGTCGACCATATATTTT. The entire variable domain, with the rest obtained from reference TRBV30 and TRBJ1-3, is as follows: SQTIHQWPATLVQPVGSPLSLECTVEGTSNPNLYWYRQAAGRGLQLLFYSVGIGQISSEVPQNLSASRPQDRQFILSSKKLLLSDSGFYLCATGTTQRRVSTIYFGEGSWLTVV.

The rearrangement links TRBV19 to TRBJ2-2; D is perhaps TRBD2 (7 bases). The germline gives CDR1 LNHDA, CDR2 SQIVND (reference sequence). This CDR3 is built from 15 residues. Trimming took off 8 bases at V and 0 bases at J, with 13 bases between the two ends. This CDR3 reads CASQGRGSNTGELFF. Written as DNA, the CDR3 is TGTGCCAGTCAGGGGCGGGGGTCGAACACCGGGGAGCTGTTTTTT.

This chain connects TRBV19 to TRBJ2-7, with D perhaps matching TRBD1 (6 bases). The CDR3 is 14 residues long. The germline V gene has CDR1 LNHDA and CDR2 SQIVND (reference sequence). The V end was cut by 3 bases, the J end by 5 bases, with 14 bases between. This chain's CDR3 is CASSMGARSDEQYF. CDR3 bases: TGTGCCAGTAGTATGGGGGCGAGGAGCGACGAGCAGTACTTC.

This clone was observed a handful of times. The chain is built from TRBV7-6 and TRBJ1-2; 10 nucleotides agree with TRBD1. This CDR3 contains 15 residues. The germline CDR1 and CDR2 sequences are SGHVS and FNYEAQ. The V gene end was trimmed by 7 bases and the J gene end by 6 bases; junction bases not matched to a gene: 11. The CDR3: CASTVFPGTGDGYTF. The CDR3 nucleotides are TGTGCCAGCACCGTTTTCCCCGGGACAGGGGATGGCTACACCTTC.

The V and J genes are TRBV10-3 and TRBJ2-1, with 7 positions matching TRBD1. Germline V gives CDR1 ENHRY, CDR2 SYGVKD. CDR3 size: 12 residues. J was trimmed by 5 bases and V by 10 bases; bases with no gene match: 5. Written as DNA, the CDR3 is TGTGCCACGTCAGGACAGGACAATGAGCAGTTCTTC. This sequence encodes CATSGQDNEQFF.

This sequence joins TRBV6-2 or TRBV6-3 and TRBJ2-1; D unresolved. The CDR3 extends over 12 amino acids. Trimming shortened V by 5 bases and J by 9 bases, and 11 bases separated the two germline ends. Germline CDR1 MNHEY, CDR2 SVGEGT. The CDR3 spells CASSKPLGEQFF. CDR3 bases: TGTGCCAGCAGTAAGCCTCTCGGTGAGCAGTTCTTC.

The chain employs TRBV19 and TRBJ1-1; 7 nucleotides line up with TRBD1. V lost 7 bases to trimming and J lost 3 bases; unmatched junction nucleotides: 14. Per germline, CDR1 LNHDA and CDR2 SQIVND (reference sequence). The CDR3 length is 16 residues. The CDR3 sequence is CASTSLVGQGDTEAFF. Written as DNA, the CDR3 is TGTGCCAGTACCTCATTGGTGGGGCAGGGGGACACTGAAGCTTTCTTT.

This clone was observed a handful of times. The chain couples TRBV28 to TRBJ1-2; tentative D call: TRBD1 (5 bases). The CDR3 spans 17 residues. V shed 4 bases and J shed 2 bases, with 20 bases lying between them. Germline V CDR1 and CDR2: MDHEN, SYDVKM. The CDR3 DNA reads TGTGCCAGCAGTTCCGCTCAGAGGGCGGAGGGGAACTATGGCTACACCTTC. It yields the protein CASSSAQRAEGNYGYTF.

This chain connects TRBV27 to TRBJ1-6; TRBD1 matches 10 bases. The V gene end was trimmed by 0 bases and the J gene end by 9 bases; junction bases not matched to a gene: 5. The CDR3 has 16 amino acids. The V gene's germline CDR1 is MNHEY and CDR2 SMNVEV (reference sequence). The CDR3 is CASSLSGQGIGSPLHF. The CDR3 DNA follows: TGTGCCAGCAGTTTATCGGGACAGGGGATAGGTTCACCCCTCCACTTT.

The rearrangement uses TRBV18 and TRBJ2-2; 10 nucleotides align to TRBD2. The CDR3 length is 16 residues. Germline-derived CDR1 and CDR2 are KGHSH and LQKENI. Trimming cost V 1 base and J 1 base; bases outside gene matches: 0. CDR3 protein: CASSPRLAGNTGELFF. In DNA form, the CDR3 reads TGTGCCAGCTCACCACGACTAGCGGGGAACACCGGGGAGCTGTTTTTT.

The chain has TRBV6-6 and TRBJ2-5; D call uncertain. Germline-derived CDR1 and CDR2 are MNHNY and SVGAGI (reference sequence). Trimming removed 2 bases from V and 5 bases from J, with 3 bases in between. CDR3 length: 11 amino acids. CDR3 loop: CASSYEETQYF. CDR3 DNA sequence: TGTGCCAGCAGTTACGAGGAGACCCAGTACTTC.

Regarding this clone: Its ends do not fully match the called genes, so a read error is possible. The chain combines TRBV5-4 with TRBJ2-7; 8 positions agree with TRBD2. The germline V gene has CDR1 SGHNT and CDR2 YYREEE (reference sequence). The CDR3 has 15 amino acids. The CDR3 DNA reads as TGTGCCAGCAGCCTCACTAGCGGTCCCTCCAACGAGCAGTACTTC. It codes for CASSLTSGPSNEQYF.

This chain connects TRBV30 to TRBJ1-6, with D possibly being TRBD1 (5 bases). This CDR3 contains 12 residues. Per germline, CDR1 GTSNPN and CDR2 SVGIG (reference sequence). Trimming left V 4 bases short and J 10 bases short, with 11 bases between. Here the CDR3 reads CAWKGAESPLHF. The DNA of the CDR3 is TGTGCCTGGAAAGGGGCAGAATCACCCCTCCACTTT.

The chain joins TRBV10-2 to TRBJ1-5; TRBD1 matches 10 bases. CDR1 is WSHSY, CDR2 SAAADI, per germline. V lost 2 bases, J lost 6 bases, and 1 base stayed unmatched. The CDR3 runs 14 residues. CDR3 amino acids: CASSEGQGVQPQHF. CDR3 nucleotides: TGCGCCAGCAGTGAGGGACAGGGGGTTCAGCCCCAGCATTTT.

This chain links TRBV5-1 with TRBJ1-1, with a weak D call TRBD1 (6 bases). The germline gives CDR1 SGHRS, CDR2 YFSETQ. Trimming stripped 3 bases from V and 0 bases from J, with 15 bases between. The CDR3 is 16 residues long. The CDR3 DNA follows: TGCGCCAGCAGCTCCGGGGGGCCCGGCCTGAACACTGAAGCTTTCTTT. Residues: CASSSGGPGLNTEAFF.

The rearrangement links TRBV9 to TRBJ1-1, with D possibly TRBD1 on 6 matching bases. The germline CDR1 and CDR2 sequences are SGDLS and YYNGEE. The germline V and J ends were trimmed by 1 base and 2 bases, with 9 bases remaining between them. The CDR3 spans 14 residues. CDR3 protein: CASSVLTGNTEAFF. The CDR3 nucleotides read TGTGCCAGCAGCGTACTGACAGGAAACACTGAAGCTTTCTTT.

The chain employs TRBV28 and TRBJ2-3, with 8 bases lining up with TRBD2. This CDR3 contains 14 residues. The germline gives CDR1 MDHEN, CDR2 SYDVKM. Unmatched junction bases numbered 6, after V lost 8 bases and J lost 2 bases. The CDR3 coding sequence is TGTGCCAGCGCAGAAGCGGGAGTCACAGATACGCAGTATTTT. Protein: CASAEAGVTDTQYF.

CDR3 DNA sequence: TGTGCCAGCGCTACCACAGATACGCAGTATTTT. It is translated as CASATTDTQYF. This rearrangement joins TRBV27 to TRBJ2-3; unclear D gene. In germline, CDR1 is MNHEY, CDR2 SMNVEV (reference sequence). The CDR3 runs 11 residues. V was shortened by 8 bases and J by 2 bases, with 5 bases between the two germline ends.